One and the same sample provided the 24 T cell receptor beta chains below, sequenced in a study of early T cells in non-severe SARS-CoV-2 infection. TCRdb fed the 5' RACE reads into MiXCR, producing one record per CDR3 protein. Altogether 69,000 or so distinct CDR3 sequences are present, 3.5% to 6% being singletons, with the ten largest covering around 3.4%. The input for sequencing was whole blood, taken at baseline. These receptors all come from an adult who was a healthcare worker with PCR-confirmed SARS-CoV-2 infection or an uninfected control (not recorded which). The donor label of this sample is uncertain.

This clonotype was counted only a few times. The chain has TRBV18 and TRBJ2-7; 10 bases are a match to TRBD1. Unmatched junction bases numbered 2, after V lost 2 bases and J lost 1 base. The germline V gene has CDR1 KGHSH and CDR2 LQKENI. The CDR3 runs 15 residues. The CDR3 here is CASSPSGQGSYEQYF. The CDR3 DNA reads as TGTGCCAGCTCACCATCGGGACAGGGGTCCTACGAGCAGTACTTC.

At least ten counts were recorded for this clonotype. The rearrangement uses TRBV11-3 and TRBJ2-1; D not resolved. Germline loops: CDR1 SGHNT, CDR2 YENEEA. Trimming left V 5 bases short and J 5 bases short, with 16 bases between. The CDR3 sequence is 15 residues long. In nucleotides, the CDR3 is TGTGCCAGCAGCCCCGCTAAGGGAATAAACAATGAGCAGTTCTTC. Residues: CASSPAKGINNEQFF.

V and J are TRBV12-3 or TRBV12-4 and TRBJ1-2; D perhaps matches TRBD1 (5 bases). V lost 3 bases and J lost 7, with 12 bases in between. The length of the CDR3 is 13 residues. The CDR3 sequence: CASSFVGGSGYTF. CDR3 nucleotide sequence: TGTGCCAGCAGTTTTGTGGGGGGAAGTGGCTACACCTTC.

This clonotype was found a few times. This chain connects TRBV4-2 to TRBJ2-3; D not certain. Germline V CDR1 and CDR2: LGHNA, YNFKEQ. V was cut by 0 bases and J by 1 base, with 11 bases left in between. The CDR3 spans 16 residues. The DNA of the CDR3 is TGTGCCAGCAGCCAAGAAAGTAGCCCAGGCACAGATACGCAGTATTTT. Translation gives CASSQESSPGTDTQYF.

This chain joins TRBV6-5 and TRBJ2-3, with D possibly matching TRBD2 (5 bases). Germline V gene lookup returns CDR1 MNHEY and CDR2 SVGAGI. The CDR3 loop spans 17 amino acids. The germline V and J ends were trimmed by 0 bases and 2 bases, with 15 bases remaining between them. As DNA, the CDR3 is TGTGCCAGCAGTTACTCGAGAGGGCCAAGCAACACAGATACGCAGTATTTT. This sequence encodes CASSYSRGPSNTDTQYF.

The chain links TRBV7-9 to TRBJ1-6; maybe TRBD1 (6 bases). The CDR3 is 15 residues long. V dropped 3 bases and J dropped 7 bases, with 13 bases sitting between them. CDR1 and CDR2 from the germline V gene are SEHNR and FQNEAQ (reference sequence). CDR3 sequence: CASSFLTGMNSPLHF. DNA of the CDR3: TGTGCCAGCAGCTTTCTAACAGGGATGAATTCACCCCTCCACTTT.

This clonotype was observed at least ten times. The V gene is TRBV12-3 or TRBV12-4, the J gene TRBJ2-2, with 9 bases fitting TRBD1. V trimming: 7 bases; J trimming: 7 bases; junction bases outside the gene matches: 10. The length of the CDR3 is 15 residues. This CDR3 reads CASTLGQGLIGELFF. The CDR3 DNA reads as TGTGCCAGCACCCTGGGACAGGGTTTAATCGGGGAGCTGTTTTTT.

This clonotype was seen more than once but under ten times. One end of the junction does not line up with germline, which may come from a read error. V usage is TRBV12-3 or TRBV12-4 and J usage is TRBJ1-4; D call uncertain. The CDR3 runs to 13 residues. CDR3 coding DNA: TGTGCCACCAGTTGGGCAACTAATGAAAAACTGTTTTTT. Encoded protein: CATSWATNEKLFF.

Ten or more counts support this clonotype. The rearrangement links TRBV10-3 to TRBJ2-1, with 7 positions matching TRBD1. CDR1 is ENHRY and CDR2 is SYGVKD in the germline V gene. V shed 8 bases and J 5 bases; nucleotides not matched to a gene: 9. The CDR3 length is 14 residues. CDR3: CAIAPQGSDNEQFF. In DNA form, the CDR3 reads TGTGCCATCGCTCCACAGGGGTCGGACAATGAGCAGTTCTTC.

This clonotype was picked up many times. J is TRBJ1-2 and V is TRBV28; TRBD1 aligns across 9 bases. With 6 bases clipped from V and 6 bases from J, the junction kept 11 bases outside the gene matches. CDR1 and CDR2 from the germline V gene are MDHEN and SYDVKM. The CDR3 has 15 residues. DNA for the CDR3: TGTGCCAGCAGAACAGGGGGCGCAGGGTTGGATGGCTACACCTTC. This encodes CASRTGGAGLDGYTF.

In its sample, this clonotype was seen a few times. The chain couples TRBV19 to TRBJ2-3; D is unclear. Trimming left V 3 bases short and J 2 bases short, with 6 bases between. CDR3 length: 13 residues. Germline values: CDR1 LNHDA, CDR2 SQIVND (reference sequence). CDR3 nucleotide sequence: TGTGCCAGTAGTATTCCACCCACAGATACGCAGTATTTT. Translated: CASSIPPTDTQYF.

This clonotype showed up many times. The chain combines TRBV29-1 with TRBJ2-3, with 9 bases aligning to TRBD1. Germline loops: CDR1 SQVTM, CDR2 ANQGSEA. Trimming removed 6 bases from V and 2 bases from J; junction bases left unmatched: 6. The CDR3 is 14 amino acids. Here the CDR3 DNA reads TGCAGCGTCGCCGGGACAGGGTACACAGATACGCAGTATTTT. As protein: CSVAGTGYTDTQYF.

This clonotype was found a few times. The rearrangement uses TRBV7-9 and TRBJ2-1; tentative D call: TRBD1 (5 bases). Trimming stripped 1 base from V and 13 bases from J, with 32 bases between. Germline V gives CDR1 SEHNR, CDR2 FQNEAQ (reference sequence). This CDR3 is built from 19 residues. CDR3: CASSLERQVQGAIMDGQFF. In nucleotides, the CDR3 is TGTGCCAGCAGCTTAGAACGTCAAGTCCAGGGTGCTATAATGGACGGTCAGTTCTTC. The full variable domain, rest sourced from reference TRBV7-9 and TRBJ2-1, is DTGVSQNPRHKITKRGQNVTFRCDPISEHNRLYWYRQTLGQGPEFLTYFQNEAQLEKSRLLSDRFSAERPKGSFSTLEIQRTEQGDSAMYLCASSLERQVQGAIMDGQFFGPGTRLTVL.

The chain combines TRBV27 with TRBJ2-7; no definite D call. Deletions cut 0 bases from V and 1 base from J, with 4 bases between. Germline V gene data show CDR1 as MNHEY and CDR2 as SMNVEV (reference sequence). The CDR3 totals 13 residues. The CDR3 loop reads CASSLSESYEQYF. The CDR3 nucleotides are TGTGCCAGCAGTTTATCGGAGTCCTACGAGCAGTACTTC.

Ten or more counts support this clonotype. The chain couples TRBV13 to TRBJ1-6, with 7 bases fitting TRBD1. The germline V gene encodes CDR1 PRHDT and CDR2 FYEKMQ (reference sequence). The CDR3 has 15 amino acids. V trimming: 5 bases; J trimming: 0 bases; junction bases outside the gene matches: 1. CDR3 protein: CASSAGGSYNSPLHF. As DNA, the CDR3 is TGTGCCAGCAGCGCAGGGGGCTCCTATAATTCACCCCTCCACTTT.

The V and J genes are TRBV5-4 and TRBJ1-3; unclear D gene. The V and J ends lost 0 bases and 4 bases respectively, with 5 bases between them. Germline V gives CDR1 SGHNT, CDR2 YYREEE (reference sequence). This CDR3 is built from 13 residues. The CDR3 loop is CASSLGSGNTIYF. In nucleotides, the CDR3 is TGTGCCAGCAGCTTGGGATCCGGAAACACCATATATTTT.

This clonotype has ten or more counts. The CDR3 nucleotides are TGTGCCAGCAGTCCAAGACAGGGCGGTTCACCCCTCCACTTT. Amino acids: CASSPRQGGSPLHF. The chain links TRBV28 to TRBJ1-6, with TRBD1 matching over 7 bases. CDR3 length: 14 amino acids. V gave up 5 bases and J gave up 9 bases; unmatched junction bases: 7. Germline lookup yields CDR1 MDHEN and CDR2 SYDVKM.

This clonotype was recorded many times. The V gene is TRBV4-3, the J gene TRBJ2-7; D remains unclear. Germline assignment: CDR1 LGHNA and CDR2 YSLEER. The CDR3 loop spans 13 amino acids. V gave up 1 base and J gave up 0 bases, with 4 bases separating them. DNA for the CDR3: TGCGCCAGCAGCCAAGGACACTCCTACGAGCAGTACTTC. Amino acid sequence: CASSQGHSYEQYF.

This clonotype was observed at least ten times. The genes are TRBV27 and TRBJ2-1, with D hard to call. This CDR3 comprises 12 residues. Between the trimmed V and J ends, which lost 5 bases and 7 bases, there was a span of 9 bases. Germline CDR1 and CDR2: MNHEY and SMNVEV (reference sequence). CDR3 DNA sequence: TGTGCCAGCAGTCTGAGTTTAAATGAGCAGTTCTTC. This encodes CASSLSLNEQFF.

This clonotype was picked up many times. This chain uses TRBV2 with TRBJ2-6; no clear D. Germline assignment: CDR1 SNHLY and CDR2 FYNNEI. V was cut by 2 bases and J by 3 bases, with 11 bases left in between. The CDR3 is made up of 16 amino acids. CDR3: CASSEQYRSGANVLTF. The CDR3 DNA is TGTGCCAGCAGTGAACAGTACCGCAGTGGGGCCAACGTCCTGACTTTC.

There are many counts of this clonotype. This chain links TRBV7-9 with TRBJ2-1, with D perhaps TRBD1 or TRBD2 (5 bases each). V lost 5 bases, J lost 3 bases, and 14 bases lay in between. Looked up from germline, CDR1 is SEHNR and CDR2 is FQNEAQ (reference sequence). This CDR3 contains 15 residues. This CDR3 is CASSPKGTFYNEQFF. In nucleotides, the CDR3 is TGTGCCAGCAGCCCGAAGGGGACCTTCTACAATGAGCAGTTCTTC.

This clonotype was counted many times. The chain recombines TRBV10-3 with TRBJ1-1; weak D call: TRBD1 (5 bases). This CDR3 has 12 amino acids. Germline CDR1 and CDR2: ENHRY and SYGVKD. Trimming pared 6 bases from V and 6 bases from J, leaving 11 bases between. This chain's CDR3 is CAIRRGEAEAFF. CDR3 coding DNA: TGTGCCATCAGACGGGGGGAAGCTGAAGCTTTCTTT.

This clonotype was observed many times. The chain recombines TRBV11-2 with TRBJ2-1; D not resolved. There are 12 residues in the CDR3. The V end was cut by 6 bases, the J end by 3 bases, with 6 bases between. From germline, CDR1 is SGHAT and CDR2 FQNNGV. DNA for the CDR3: TGTGCCAGCAGTGACAACTACAATGAGCAGTTCTTC. Translation: CASSDNYNEQFF.

V and J are TRBV5-1 and TRBJ1-1; a possible D gene is TRBD1 (5 bases). V was pared by 5 bases and J by 1 base, with 15 bases between. The CDR3 spans 15 residues. Germline values: CDR1 SGHRS, CDR2 YFSETQ. CDR3 DNA: TGCGCCAGCAGTCGGCAGGGTTTTGAGAACACTGAAGCTTTCTTT. Translated, it gives CASSRQGFENTEAFF.